This passage covers 12 T cell receptor beta chains from one sample sequenced in a study of memory CD4+ T cells and cytomegalovirus serostatus. The sort gate was single viable CD3+CD4+CD8-CD45RO+ cells for memory CD4+ T cells. Sequencing was performed with immunoSEQ multiplex PCR; in TCRdb, only in-frame clones are kept and a portion is missing. The table has some 48,000 clones, roughly 78% seen once. The material sequenced was memory CD4+ T cells from blood. The receptors here all came from an adult in good health and CMV-seronegative.

The rearrangement uses TRBV7-8 and TRBJ2-7, with D tentatively TRBD1 or TRBD2 (5 bases each). Germline CDR1 and CDR2: SGHVS and FQNEAQ. V lost 5 bases and J lost 9, with 17 bases in between. This CDR3 spans 13 amino acids. CDR3 in DNA: TGTGCCAGCAGCACAAGAAGGACGGGGCCGCAGTACTTC. Translated: CASSTRRTGPQYF.

This clone was counted between two and nine times. At one boundary the junction diverges from the germline segment, which might be a read error. The chain employs TRBV2 and TRBJ1-1; 7 nucleotides align to TRBD1. The CDR3 is 15 residues long. The germline gives CDR1 SNHLY, CDR2 FYNNEI. The CDR3 sequence is CASSEATGRNTEAFF. The CDR3 region has the DNA TGTGCCAGCAGCGAAGCGACAGGGCGGAACACTGAAGCTTTCTTT.

This clone appeared a few times. The chain has TRBV6-6 and TRBJ2-7, with TRBD2 matching over 10 bases. CDR1 and CDR2 (germline): MNHNY, SVGAGI (reference sequence). V shed 3 bases and J 3 bases; nucleotides not matched to a gene: 5. This CDR3 spans 15 amino acids. The CDR3 loop is CASSYPSGSNYEQYF. The CDR3 coding sequence is TGTGCCAGCAGTTATCCTAGCGGGAGTAACTACGAGCAGTACTTC.

This clone was detected only once. CDR3 DNA sequence: TGTGCCAGCAGTTTAACCCTGAACACTGAAGCTTTCTTT. Translation: CASSLTLNTEAFF. This chain joins TRBV28 and TRBJ1-1; no clear D gene. V was pared by 2 bases and J by 0 bases, with 4 bases between. The CDR3 runs 13 residues. CDR1 MDHEN and CDR2 SYDVKM come from the germline V gene. Using reference TRBV28 and TRBJ1-1 for the parts outside the CDR3, the full variable domain is DVKVTQSSRYLVKRTGEKVFLECVQDMDHENMFWYRQDPGLGLRLIYFSYDVKMKEKGDIPEGYSVSREKKERFSLILESASTNQTSMYLCASSLTLNTEAFFGQGTRLTVV.

The chain employs TRBV7-6 and TRBJ2-1; 7 positions agree with TRBD2. This CDR3 contains 14 residues. The V segment lost 5 bases and the J segment 5 bases; nucleotides outside the gene matches: 6. The germline V gene has CDR1 SGHVS and CDR2 FNYEAQ. The CDR3 is CASSPLAVNNEQFF. CDR3 DNA: TGTGCCAGCAGCCCGCTAGCGGTAAACAATGAGCAGTTCTTC.

The V call is TRBV19, the J call TRBJ1-3; D gene unclear. V was clipped by 6 bases and J by 0 bases, with 6 bases between them. The CDR3 runs to 13 residues. Germline lookup yields CDR1 LNHDA and CDR2 SQIVND (reference sequence). The CDR3, as DNA: TGTGCCAGTAGAGCGGACTCTGGAAACACCATATATTTT. Its protein product is CASRADSGNTIYF.

The J gene is TRBJ2-3, the V gene TRBV30, with TRBD2 as a possible D gene (5 bases). Trimming left V 3 bases short and J 7 bases short, with 20 bases between. This CDR3 has 15 amino acids. Germline lookup yields CDR1 GTSNPN and CDR2 SVGIG (reference sequence). The CDR3 DNA sequence: TGTGCCTGGAGCCCCATCCGTGGGAGTCAAAATACGCAGTATTTT. Encoded protein: CAWSPIRGSQNTQYF.

The chain has TRBV5-1 and TRBJ2-2; maybe TRBD2 (5 bases). CDR1 is SGHRS and CDR2 is YFSETQ in the germline V gene. The length of the CDR3 is 14 residues. The V end lost 8 bases, the J end lost 3 bases, and 14 bases lay between the germline ends. For the CDR3, the DNA is TGCGCCAGTAATCCAAACGGGGACACCGGGGAGCTGTTTTTT. The encoded protein is CASNPNGDTGELFF.

The J gene is TRBJ1-2, the V gene TRBV5-4, with 8 bases identical to TRBD1. Germline V lookup: CDR1 SGHNT, CDR2 YYREEE (reference sequence). The CDR3 contains 15 residues. With V trimmed by 5 bases and J by 4 bases, 10 bases remained unmatched. This chain's CDR3 is CASSSDRDGSYGYTF. DNA of the CDR3: TGTGCCAGCAGTTCGGACAGGGACGGGTCCTATGGCTACACCTTC. Variable domain in full (rest from reference TRBV5-4 and TRBJ1-2): ETGVTQSPTHLIKTRGQQVTLRCSSQSGHNTVSWYQQALGQGPQFIFQYYREEENGRGNFPPRFSGLQFPNYSSELNVNALELDDSALYLCASSSDRDGSYGYTFGSGTRLTVV.

This clone occurred once. V is TRBV7-3 and J is TRBJ2-1; possible D gene TRBD1, 7 bases. V was trimmed by 2 bases and J by 2 bases, leaving 16 bases between them. CDR1 is SGHTA, CDR2 FQGTGA, per germline. There are 17 residues in the CDR3. The CDR3 DNA is TGTGCCAGCAGCTTATCGGCAGGGGGGTTCACCTACAATGAGCAGTTCTTC. Its translation: CASSLSAGGFTYNEQFF.

The V and J genes are TRBV7-2 and TRBJ1-5; 7 bases are a match to TRBD1. This CDR3 is 14 amino acids long. After removal of 1 base from V and 6 bases from J, the junction contained 3 bases not matched to a gene. Germline V gene data show CDR1 as SGHTA and CDR2 as FQGNSA. The CDR3 DNA reads as TGTGCCAGCAGCTTAGGACAGGGTAGTCAGCCCCAGCATTTT. This codes for CASSLGQGSQPQHF.

This clone has just a few counts. V is TRBV9 and J is TRBJ1-4, with TRBD1 matching over 9 bases. With 2 bases clipped from V and 4 bases from J, the junction kept 6 bases outside the gene matches. There are 16 residues in the CDR3. Germline V gives CDR1 SGDLS, CDR2 YYNGEE. CDR3 sequence: CASSVDRDRVNEKLFF. CDR3 DNA: TGTGCCAGCAGCGTGGACCGGGACAGGGTTAATGAAAAACTGTTTTTT.